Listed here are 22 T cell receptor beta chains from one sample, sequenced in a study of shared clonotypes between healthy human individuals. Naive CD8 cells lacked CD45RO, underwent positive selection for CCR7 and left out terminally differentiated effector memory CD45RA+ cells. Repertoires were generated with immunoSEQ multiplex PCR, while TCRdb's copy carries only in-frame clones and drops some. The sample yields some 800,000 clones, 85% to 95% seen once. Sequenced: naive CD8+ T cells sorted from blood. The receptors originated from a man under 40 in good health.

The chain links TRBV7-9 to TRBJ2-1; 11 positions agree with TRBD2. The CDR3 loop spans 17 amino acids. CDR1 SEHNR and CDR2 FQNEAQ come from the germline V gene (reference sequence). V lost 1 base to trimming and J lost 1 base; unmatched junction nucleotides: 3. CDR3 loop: CASSLDLAGGSYNEQFF. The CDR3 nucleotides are TGTGCCAGCAGCTTAGACCTAGCGGGAGGATCCTACAATGAGCAGTTCTTC. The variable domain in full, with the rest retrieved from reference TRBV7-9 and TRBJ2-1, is DTGVSQNPRHKITKRGQNVTFRCDPISEHNRLYWYRQTLGQGPEFLTYFQNEAQLEKSRLLSDRFSAERPKGSFSTLEIQRTEQGDSAMYLCASSLDLAGGSYNEQFFGPGTRLTVL.

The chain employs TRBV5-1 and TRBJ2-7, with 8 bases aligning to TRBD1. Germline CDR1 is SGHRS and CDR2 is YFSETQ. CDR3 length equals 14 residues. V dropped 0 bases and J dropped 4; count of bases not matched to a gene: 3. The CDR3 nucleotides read TGCGCCAGCAGCTTGGGGGACAGGTGGTACGAGCAGTACTTC. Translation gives CASSLGDRWYEQYF. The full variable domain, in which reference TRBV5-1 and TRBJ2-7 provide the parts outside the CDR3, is KAGVTQTPRYLIKTRGQQVTLSCSPISGHRSVSWYQQTPGQGLQFLFEYFSETQRNKGNFPGRFSGRQFSNSRSEMNVSTLELGDSALYLCASSLGDRWYEQYFGPGTRLTVT.

The CDR3 loop is CASSQEGGTGGAWEKLFF. In DNA form, the CDR3 reads TGCGCCAGCAGCCAAGAAGGGGGGACAGGGGGCGCTTGGGAAAAACTGTTTTTT. V is TRBV4-1 and J is TRBJ1-4; 12 nucleotides agree with TRBD1. The V gene's germline CDR1 is MGHRA and CDR2 YSYEKL. The junction had 10 bases not matched to a gene; V was cut back by 0 bases and J by 8 bases. The CDR3 length is 18 residues.

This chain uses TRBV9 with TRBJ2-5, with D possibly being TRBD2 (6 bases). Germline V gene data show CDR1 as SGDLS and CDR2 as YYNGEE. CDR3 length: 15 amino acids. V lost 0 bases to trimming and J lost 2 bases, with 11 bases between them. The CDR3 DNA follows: TGTGCCAGCAGCGTAGGACGGGAGACACAAGAGACCCAGTACTTC. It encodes CASSVGRETQETQYF.

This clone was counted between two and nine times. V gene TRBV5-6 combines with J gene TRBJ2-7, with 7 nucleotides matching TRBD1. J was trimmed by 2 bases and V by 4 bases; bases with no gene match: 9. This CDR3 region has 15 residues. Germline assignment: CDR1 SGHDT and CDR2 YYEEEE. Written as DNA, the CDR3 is TGTGCCAGCAGCCTGCCCGACAGGGACCCCTACGAGCAGTACTTC. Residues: CASSLPDRDPYEQYF.

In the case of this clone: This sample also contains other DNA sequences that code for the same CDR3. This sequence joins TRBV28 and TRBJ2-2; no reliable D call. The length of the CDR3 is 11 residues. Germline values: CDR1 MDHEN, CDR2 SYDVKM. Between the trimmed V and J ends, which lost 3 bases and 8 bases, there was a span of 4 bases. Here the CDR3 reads CASSLAGELFF. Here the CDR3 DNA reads TGTGCCAGCAGTTTGGCTGGGGAGCTGTTTTTT.

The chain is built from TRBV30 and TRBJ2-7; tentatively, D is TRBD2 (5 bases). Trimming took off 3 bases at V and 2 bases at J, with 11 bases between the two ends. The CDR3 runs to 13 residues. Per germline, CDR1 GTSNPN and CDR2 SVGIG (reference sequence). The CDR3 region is CAWRWERTYEQYF. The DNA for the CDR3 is TGTGCCTGGAGGTGGGAGAGGACCTACGAGCAGTACTTC.

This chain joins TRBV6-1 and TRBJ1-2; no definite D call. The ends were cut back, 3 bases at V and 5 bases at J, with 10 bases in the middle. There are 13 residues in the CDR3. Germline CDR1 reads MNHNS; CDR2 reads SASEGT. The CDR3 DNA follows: TGTGCCAGCAGTGAGAAACAGTTTTATGGCTACACCTTC. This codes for CASSEKQFYGYTF.

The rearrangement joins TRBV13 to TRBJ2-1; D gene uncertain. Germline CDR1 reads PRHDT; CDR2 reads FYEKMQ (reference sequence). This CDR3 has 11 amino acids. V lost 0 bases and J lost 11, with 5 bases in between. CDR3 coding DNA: TGTGCCAGCAGCTTAGGCTATCAGCAGTTCTTC. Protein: CASSLGYQQFF.

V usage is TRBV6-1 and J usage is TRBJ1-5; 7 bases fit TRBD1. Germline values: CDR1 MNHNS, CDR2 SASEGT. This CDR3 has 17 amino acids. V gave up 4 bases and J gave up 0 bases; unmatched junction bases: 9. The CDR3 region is CASSVDRRPYSNQPQHF. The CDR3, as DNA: TGTGCCAGCAGTGTGGACAGGCGGCCGTATAGCAATCAGCCCCAGCATTTT.

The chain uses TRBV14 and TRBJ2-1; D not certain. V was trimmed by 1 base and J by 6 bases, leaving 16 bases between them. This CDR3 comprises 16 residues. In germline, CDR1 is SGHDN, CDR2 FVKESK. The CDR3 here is CASSQVAVGLVNEQFF. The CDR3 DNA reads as TGTGCCAGCAGCCAAGTAGCTGTAGGGTTAGTCAATGAGCAGTTCTTC.

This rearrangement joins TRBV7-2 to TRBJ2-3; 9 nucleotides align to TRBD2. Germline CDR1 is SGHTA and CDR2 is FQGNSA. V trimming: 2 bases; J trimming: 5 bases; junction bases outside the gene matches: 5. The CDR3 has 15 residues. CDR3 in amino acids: CASSLIAGVLDTQYF. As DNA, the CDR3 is TGTGCCAGCAGCTTAATAGCGGGAGTTTTAGATACGCAGTATTTT.

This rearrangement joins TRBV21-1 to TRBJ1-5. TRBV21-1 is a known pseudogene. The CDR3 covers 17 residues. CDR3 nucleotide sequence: TGTGCCAGCAGCAATAAATTGAGTATATTCCCATCCCAGCCCCAGCATTTT. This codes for CASSNKLSIFPSQPQHF.

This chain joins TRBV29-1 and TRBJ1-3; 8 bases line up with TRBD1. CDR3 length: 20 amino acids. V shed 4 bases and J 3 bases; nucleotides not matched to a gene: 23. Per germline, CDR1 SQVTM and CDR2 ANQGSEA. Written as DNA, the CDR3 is TGCAGCGTTGTGAGATCATCAAACGCGCAGACAGGGGCTTATGGAAACACCATATATTTT. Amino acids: CSVVRSSNAQTGAYGNTIYF.

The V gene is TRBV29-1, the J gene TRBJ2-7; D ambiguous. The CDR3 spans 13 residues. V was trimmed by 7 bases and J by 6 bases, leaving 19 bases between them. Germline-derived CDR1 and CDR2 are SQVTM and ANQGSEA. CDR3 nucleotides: TGCAGCGCCCGGACCGCCGCGGTGGGCGAGCAGTACTTC. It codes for CSARTAAVGEQYF.

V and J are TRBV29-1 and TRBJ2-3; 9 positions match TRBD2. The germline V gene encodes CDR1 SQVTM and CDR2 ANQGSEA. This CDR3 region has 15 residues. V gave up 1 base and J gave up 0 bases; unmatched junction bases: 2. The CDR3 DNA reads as TGCAGCGTTGAAGGGACTAGCGCTAGCACAGATACGCAGTATTTT. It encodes CSVEGTSASTDTQYF.

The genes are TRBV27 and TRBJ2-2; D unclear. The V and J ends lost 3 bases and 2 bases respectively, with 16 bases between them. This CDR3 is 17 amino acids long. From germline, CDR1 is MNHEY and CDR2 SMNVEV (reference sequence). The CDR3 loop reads CASSFSGSPSNTGELFF. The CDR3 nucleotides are TGTGCCAGCAGTTTTTCGGGCAGCCCATCTAACACCGGGGAGCTGTTTTTT.

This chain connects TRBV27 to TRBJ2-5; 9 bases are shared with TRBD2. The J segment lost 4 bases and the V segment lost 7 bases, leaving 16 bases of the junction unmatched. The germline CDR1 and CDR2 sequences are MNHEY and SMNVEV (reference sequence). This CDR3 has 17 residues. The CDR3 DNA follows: TGTGCCAGCACTCCACTCTTGGCTAGCGGGGAACGAGAGACCCAGTACTTC. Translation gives CASTPLLASGERETQYF.

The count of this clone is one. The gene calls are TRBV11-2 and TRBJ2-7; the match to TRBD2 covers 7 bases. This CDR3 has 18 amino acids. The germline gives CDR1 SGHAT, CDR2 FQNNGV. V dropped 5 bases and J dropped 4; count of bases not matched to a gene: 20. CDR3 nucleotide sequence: TGTGCCAGCAGCACCAACCTACATGGCGGGAGTCTGTTTTACGAGCAGTACTTC. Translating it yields CASSTNLHGGSLFYEQYF.

The CDR3 here is CASSFRPGTGGFHEQFF. CDR3 sequence (DNA): TGTGCCAGCAGCTTCCGGCCCGGGACAGGGGGTTTCCATGAGCAGTTCTTC. The J gene is TRBJ2-1, the V gene TRBV11-2; 11 bases line up with TRBD1. CDR1 is SGHAT and CDR2 is FQNNGV in the germline V gene. V was pared by 3 bases and J by 8 bases, with 12 bases of the junction left unmatched. The CDR3 totals 17 residues.

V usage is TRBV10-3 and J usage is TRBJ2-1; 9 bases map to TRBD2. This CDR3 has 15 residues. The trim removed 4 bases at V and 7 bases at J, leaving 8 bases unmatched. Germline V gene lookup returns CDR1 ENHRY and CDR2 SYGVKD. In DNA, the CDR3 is TGTGCCATCAGTGGGGTAGCGGGAGTATGGAATGAGCAGTTCTTC. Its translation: CAISGVAGVWNEQFF.

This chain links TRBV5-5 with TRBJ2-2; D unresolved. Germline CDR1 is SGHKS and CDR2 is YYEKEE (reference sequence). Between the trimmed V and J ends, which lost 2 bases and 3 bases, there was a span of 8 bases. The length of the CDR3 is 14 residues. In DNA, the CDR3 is TGTGCCAGCAGCTTAGGGCATTACACCGGGGAGCTGTTTTTT. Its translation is CASSLGHYTGELFF.